The present T cell receptor beta chain was sequenced within a study of molecular identifiers for immune sequencing clone quantification. Germline V gives CDR1 MNHEY, CDR2 SMNVEV (reference sequence). CDR3 size: 16 residues. The ends lost 3 bases at V and 0 bases at J; junction bases unmatched: 6. Based on a CD8+CD4-CCR7+CD45RA+ profile, naive CD8 T cells were sorted. TCRdb re-called the PCR reads through MiXCR, storing one row per CDR3 protein. The sample has about 86,000 distinct CDR3 sequences; roughly 23% are singletons. This receptor was identified in a human donor in good health. Some libraries in this study had Jurkat cell RNA spiked in. V gene TRBV27 combines with J gene TRBJ2-7; 9 bases line up with TRBD2. Source material: naive CD8+ T cells from blood, with Jurkat cell RNA spiked in. Subset noted: FACS-sorted CD8+CD4-CCR7+CD45RA+ naive T cells. The CDR3 bases are TGTGCCAGCAGTTTCGTTAGCGGGGGCAGCTCCTACGAGCAGTACTTC. It is translated as CASSFVSGGSSYEQYF.